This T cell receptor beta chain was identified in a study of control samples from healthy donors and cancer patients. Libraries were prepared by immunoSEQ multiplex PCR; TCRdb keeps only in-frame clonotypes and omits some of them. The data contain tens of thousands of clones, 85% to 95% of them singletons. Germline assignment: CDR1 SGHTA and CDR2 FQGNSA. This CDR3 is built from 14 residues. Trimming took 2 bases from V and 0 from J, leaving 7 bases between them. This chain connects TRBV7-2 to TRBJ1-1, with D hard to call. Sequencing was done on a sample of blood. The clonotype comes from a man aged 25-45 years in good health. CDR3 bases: TGTGCCAGCAGCTTATATCAGATGAACACTGAAGCTTTCTTT. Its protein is CASSLYQMNTEAFF.